This record looks at one T cell receptor (beta chain) sequence and its context. The data derive from a study of cytomegalovirus exposure and HLA in healthy donors. 13 Jbeta primers and 60 Vbeta primers were used for the PCR. Assay: immunoSEQ multiplex PCR; the TCRdb copy retains only in-frame clones and omits some. The data hold over 85,000 clones, with around 77% observed a single time. CDR3 length: 14 amino acids. The V gene's germline CDR1 is SQVTM and CDR2 ANQGSEA. The V segment lost 2 bases and the J segment 4 bases; nucleotides outside the gene matches: 5. This sequence joins TRBV29-1 and TRBJ2-5; 9 bases are shared with TRBD2. This receptor was obtained from a male donor in good health and CMV-seropositive. Material: PBMCs. This CDR3 reads CSVESGREGETQYF. CDR3 bases: TGCAGCGTTGAATCTGGGCGGGAGGGAGAGACCCAGTACTTC.